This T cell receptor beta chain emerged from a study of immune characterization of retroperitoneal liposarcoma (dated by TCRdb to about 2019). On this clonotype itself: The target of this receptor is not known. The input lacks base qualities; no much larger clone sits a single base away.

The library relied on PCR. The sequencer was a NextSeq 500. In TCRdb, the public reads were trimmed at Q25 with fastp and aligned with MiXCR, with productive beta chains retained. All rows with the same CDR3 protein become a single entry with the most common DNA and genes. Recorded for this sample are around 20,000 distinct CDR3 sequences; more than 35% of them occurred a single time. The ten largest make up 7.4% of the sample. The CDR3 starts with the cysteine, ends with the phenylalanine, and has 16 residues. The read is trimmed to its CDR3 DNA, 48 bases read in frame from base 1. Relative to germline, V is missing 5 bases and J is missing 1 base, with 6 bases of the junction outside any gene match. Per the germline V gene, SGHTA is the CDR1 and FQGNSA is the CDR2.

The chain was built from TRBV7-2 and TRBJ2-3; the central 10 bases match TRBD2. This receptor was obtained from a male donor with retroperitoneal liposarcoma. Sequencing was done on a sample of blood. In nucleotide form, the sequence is TGTGCCAGCAGCGTCGCCGGGACTAGCGGCACAGATACGCAGTATTTT. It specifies CASSVAGTSGTDTQYF.